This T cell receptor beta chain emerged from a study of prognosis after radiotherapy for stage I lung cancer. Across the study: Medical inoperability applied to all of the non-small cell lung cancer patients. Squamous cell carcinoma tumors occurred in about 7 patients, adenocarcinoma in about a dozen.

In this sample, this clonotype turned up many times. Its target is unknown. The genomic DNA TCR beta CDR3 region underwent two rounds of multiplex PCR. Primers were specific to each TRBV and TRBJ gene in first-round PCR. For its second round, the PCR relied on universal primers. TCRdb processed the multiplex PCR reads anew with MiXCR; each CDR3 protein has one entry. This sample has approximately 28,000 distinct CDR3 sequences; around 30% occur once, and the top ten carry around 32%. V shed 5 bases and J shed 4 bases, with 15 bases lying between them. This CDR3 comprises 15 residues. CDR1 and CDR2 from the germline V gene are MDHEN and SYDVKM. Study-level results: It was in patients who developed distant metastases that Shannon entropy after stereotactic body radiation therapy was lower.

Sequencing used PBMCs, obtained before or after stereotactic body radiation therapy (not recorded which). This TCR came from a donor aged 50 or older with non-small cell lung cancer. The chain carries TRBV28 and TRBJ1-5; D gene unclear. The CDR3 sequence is CASSPGPSFNQPQHF. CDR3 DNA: TGTGCCAGCAGTCCTGGCCCCAGTTTTAATCAGCCCCAGCATTTT.